This T cell receptor (beta chain) comes out of a study of blood T cell repertoires in COVID-19. About the study: The analysed material was cDNA or gDNA that came from T cells, B-cell-depleted T cells, or PBMCs.

This CDR3 comprises 14 residues. The J segment lost 5 bases and the V segment lost 1 base, leaving 5 bases of the junction unmatched. The V gene's germline CDR1 is SGHTS and CDR2 YDEGEE. This clone was detected once. Clones were read by immunoSEQ multiplex PCR, and TCRdb kept only the in-frame ones, dropping some. The sample shows 140,000 or so clones, roughly 80% of them seen only once. Source material: peripheral blood. The clonotype was recovered from a man between 45 and 60 years old with active or convalescent COVID-19. This sequence joins TRBV5-8 and TRBJ2-7; 8 bases line up with TRBD1. Here the CDR3 DNA reads TGTGCCAGCAGCTTGAGTCAGGGGGCCCACGAGCAGTACTTC. Encoded protein: CASSLSQGAHEQYF.